This T cell receptor (beta chain) was sequenced during a study of T-cell memory formation after mild COVID-19. Across the whole study: Clustering of TCRs was largely donor specific. Whole-study results and caveats: CD4+ bias marked clones expanding day 15 to 37, unlike balanced contracting clones. Shrinking CD4+ clones resided mostly in CM and EM, and CD8+ ones in EMRA. Still unconfirmed is whether the second-wave clones peaking on day 37 recognized SARS-CoV-2.

V lost 0 bases, J lost 10 bases, and 7 bases lay in between. This CDR3 is built from 13 residues. From germline, CDR1 is MGHRA and CDR2 YSYEKL. TCRdb recomputed calls from the 5' RACE reads with MiXCR, one row per CDR3 protein. The sample lists hundreds of thousands of distinct CDR3 sequences; approximately 15% were seen once. This clonotype came up a few times. Its specificity is not known. The chain recombines TRBV4-1 with TRBJ1-6; no clear D gene. The sequencing input was PBMCs or a T cell subset sorted from them (not recorded which). The sequence was collected from an adult woman who had mild COVID-19 (a few samples of this study predate the infection). Cell type and time point are not known. The CDR3 DNA sequence: TGCGCCAGCAGCCAAGAAGCACGCTCACCCCTCCACTTT. This gives the protein CASSQEARSPLHF.